Listed below are T cell receptor beta chains from one sample, sequenced in a study of blood T cell repertoires in COVID-19. Generated by immunoSEQ multiplex PCR, the TCRdb table keeps only in-frame clones and is missing some. This table has some 180,000 clones, around 83% appearing once. Sequencing was done on a sample of PBMCs or T cells enriched from blood (not recorded which). The receptors were sampled from a woman in her 30s who had been exposed to COVID-19. Both conserved end residues are part of each CDR3. D genes are given only for firm matches. Some rows have no size entry. The others give once, few or many, or a class for an expanded clone.

v_call: TRBV9
d_call: TRBD1
clone_size: few
j_call: TRBJ1-2
cdr3_aa: CASSPGQVYGYTF
cdr3_nt: TGTGCCAGCAGCCCGGGACAGGTCTATGGCTACACCTTC

v_call: TRBV24-1
d_call: TRBD1
clone_size: -
j_call: TRBJ2-1
cdr3_aa: CATSGTGWNEQFF
cdr3_nt: TGTGCCACCTCCGGGACAGGGTGGAATGAGCAGTTCTTC

v_call: TRBV2
d_call: -
clone_size: once
j_call: TRBJ2-5
cdr3_aa: CASSTTGLETQYF
cdr3_nt: TGTGCCAGCAGTACCACGGGACTAGAGACCCAGTACTTC

v_call: TRBV2
d_call: TRBD2
clone_size: -
j_call: TRBJ2-2
cdr3_aa: CASRDRGGTGELFF
cdr3_nt: TGTGCCAGCCGGGACCGCGGGGGGACCGGGGAGCTGTTTTTT

v_call: TRBV19
d_call: -
clone_size: -
j_call: TRBJ1-1
cdr3_aa: CASTRGNTEAFF
cdr3_nt: TGTGCCAGTACGCGGGGCAACACTGAAGCTTTCTTT

v_call: TRBV10-3
d_call: TRBD1
clone_size: once
j_call: TRBJ1-1
cdr3_aa: CAISGADRGRTEAFF
cdr3_nt: TGTGCCATCAGTGGAGCCGACAGGGGGCGAACTGAAGCTTTCTTT

v_call: TRBV2
d_call: TRBD2
clone_size: -
j_call: TRBJ2-7
cdr3_aa: CASRRGETGYEQYF
cdr3_nt: TGTGCCAGCAGGCGGGGGGAGACGGGCTACGAGCAGTACTTC

v_call: TRBV20-1
d_call: -
clone_size: -
j_call: TRBJ1-5
cdr3_aa: CSAKQGGPQHF
cdr3_nt: TGCAGTGCTAAGCAGGGTGGGCCCCAGCATTTT

v_call: TRBV2
d_call: TRBD1
clone_size: -
j_call: TRBJ2-3
cdr3_aa: CARFPGQSTDTQYF
cdr3_nt: TGTGCCAGGTTCCCGGGACAGAGCACAGATACGCAGTATTTT

v_call: TRBV7-3
d_call: -
clone_size: -
j_call: TRBJ1-1
cdr3_aa: CASSLTAGDTEAFF
cdr3_nt: TGTGCCAGCAGCTTAACGGCAGGGGACACTGAAGCTTTCTTT

v_call: TRBV19
d_call: TRBD1
clone_size: -
j_call: TRBJ1-1
cdr3_aa: CASSHPDRGGDTEAFF
cdr3_nt: TGTGCCAGTAGTCACCCGGACAGGGGAGGAGACACTGAAGCTTTCTTT

v_call: TRBV9
d_call: TRBD2
clone_size: -
j_call: TRBJ2-5
cdr3_aa: CASSGGTSGGVQETQYF
cdr3_nt: TGTGCCAGCAGCGGAGGGACTAGCGGGGGGGTCCAAGAGACCCAGTACTTC

v_call: TRBV29-1
d_call: -
clone_size: -
j_call: TRBJ1-1
cdr3_aa: CSVDRGGRQPGTEAFF
cdr3_nt: TGCAGCGTTGATAGGGGGGGACGACAACCAGGCACTGAAGCTTTCTTT

v_call: TRBV4-1
d_call: TRBD1
clone_size: once
j_call: TRBJ2-7
cdr3_aa: CASSQDEGQGSPPYEQYF
cdr3_nt: TGCGCCAGCAGCCAAGATGAAGGACAGGGATCTCCTCCCTACGAGCAGTACTTC

v_call: TRBV6-1
d_call: -
clone_size: -
j_call: TRBJ1-6
cdr3_aa: CASSEAAWAAGRNSPLHF
cdr3_nt: TGTGCCAGCAGTGAAGCAGCTTGGGCGGCAGGGCGGAATTCACCCCTCCACTTT

v_call: TRBV27
d_call: -
clone_size: -
j_call: TRBJ1-5
cdr3_aa: CASSLFLGARQPQHF
cdr3_nt: TGTGCCAGCAGCCTGTTCTTGGGGGCCAGGCAGCCCCAGCATTTT

v_call: TRBV5-1
d_call: -
clone_size: -
j_call: TRBJ1-5
cdr3_aa: CASSLGSGGQPQHF
cdr3_nt: TGCGCCAGCAGCTTGGGTTCCGGGGGTCAGCCCCAGCATTTT

v_call: TRBV19
d_call: -
clone_size: -
j_call: TRBJ1-1
cdr3_aa: CASSIPLSLNTEAFF
cdr3_nt: TGTGCCAGTAGTATACCCCTAAGCCTGAACACTGAAGCTTTCTTT

v_call: TRBV30
d_call: -
clone_size: many
j_call: TRBJ2-7
cdr3_aa: CAWTQGLGSYEQYF
cdr3_nt: TGTGCCTGGACCCAGGGGCTTGGAAGCTACGAGCAGTACTTC

v_call: TRBV9
d_call: -
clone_size: -
j_call: TRBJ2-1
cdr3_aa: CASSAQDKQFF
cdr3_nt: TGTGCCAGCAGCGCCCAGGACAAGCAGTTCTTC

v_call: TRBV3-1/TRBV3-2
d_call: TRBD1
clone_size: few
j_call: TRBJ1-2
cdr3_aa: CASSHETGVEGYTF
cdr3_nt: TGTGCCAGCAGCCACGAAACAGGGGTGGAGGGCTACACCTTC

v_call: TRBV24-1
d_call: -
clone_size: -
j_call: TRBJ2-1
cdr3_aa: CATSVAGRQFF
cdr3_nt: TGTGCCACCAGTGTGGCCGGGAGGCAGTTCTTC

v_call: TRBV19
d_call: TRBD2
clone_size: -
j_call: TRBJ2-1
cdr3_aa: CASTLAGVYNEQFF
cdr3_nt: TGTGCCAGTACACTAGCGGGGGTATACAATGAGCAGTTCTTC

v_call: TRBV23-1
d_call: TRBD1
clone_size: -
j_call: TRBJ1-5
cdr3_aa: CASSHPRQGQPQHF
cdr3_nt: TGCGCCAGCAGTCACCCGCGACAGGGACAGCCCCAGCATTTT

v_call: TRBV5-4
d_call: -
clone_size: -
j_call: TRBJ2-3
cdr3_aa: CASSLDRPSTDTQYF
cdr3_nt: TGTGCCAGCAGCTTGGACAGACCAAGCACAGATACGCAGTATTTT

v_call: TRBV19
d_call: TRBD2
clone_size: -
j_call: TRBJ2-7
cdr3_aa: CASSNQRGEYEQYF
cdr3_nt: TGTGCCAGTAGTAACCAGCGGGGGGAGTACGAGCAGTACTTC

v_call: TRBV5-6
d_call: -
clone_size: -
j_call: TRBJ1-5
cdr3_aa: CASSLRRGQSNQPQHF
cdr3_nt: TGTGCCAGCAGCTTACGCAGGGGCCAAAGCAATCAGCCCCAGCATTTT

v_call: TRBV6-4
d_call: TRBD1
clone_size: -
j_call: TRBJ2-2
cdr3_aa: CASSASLVPPGTGNTGELFF
cdr3_nt: TGTGCCAGCAGTGCCTCTCTTGTGCCCCCCGGGACAGGGAACACCGGGGAGCTGTTTTTT

v_call: TRBV5-6
d_call: TRBD1
clone_size: -
j_call: TRBJ1-5
cdr3_aa: CASSQDRGVSNQPQHF
cdr3_nt: TGTGCCAGCAGCCAGGACAGGGGAGTTTCCAATCAGCCCCAGCATTTT

v_call: TRBV4-3
d_call: -
clone_size: -
j_call: TRBJ2-7
cdr3_aa: CASSQEVPRPHEQYF
cdr3_nt: TGCGCCAGCAGCCAAGAAGTCCCGAGGCCTCACGAGCAGTACTTC

v_call: TRBV6-6
d_call: -
clone_size: -
j_call: TRBJ1-2
cdr3_aa: CASSPQYGYTF
cdr3_nt: TGTGCCAGCAGTCCCCAGTATGGCTACACCTTC

v_call: TRBV11-2
d_call: -
clone_size: once
j_call: TRBJ1-1
cdr3_aa: CASSLDNLGSAEAFF
cdr3_nt: TGTGCCAGCAGCTTAGATAATCTGGGGAGCGCTGAAGCTTTCTTT

v_call: TRBV7-9
d_call: -
clone_size: -
j_call: TRBJ1-6
cdr3_aa: CASSLGESSYNSPLHF
cdr3_nt: TGTGCCAGCAGCTTAGGAGAAAGCTCCTATAATTCACCCCTCCACTTT

v_call: TRBV5-5
d_call: -
clone_size: -
j_call: TRBJ1-1
cdr3_aa: CASSLARVGQIPYTEAFF
cdr3_nt: TGTGCCAGCAGCTTGGCCAGGGTGGGTCAGATCCCCTACACTGAAGCTTTCTTT

v_call: TRBV7-8
d_call: TRBD1
clone_size: -
j_call: TRBJ1-2
cdr3_aa: CASSSSGGAYGYTF
cdr3_nt: TGTGCCAGCAGCTCCTCAGGGGGCGCTTATGGCTACACCTTC

v_call: TRBV29-1
d_call: -
clone_size: -
j_call: TRBJ2-3
cdr3_aa: CSVRPRISTDTQYF
cdr3_nt: TGCAGCGTTAGACCGCGGATTAGCACAGATACGCAGTATTTT

v_call: TRBV5-6
d_call: TRBD1
clone_size: -
j_call: TRBJ1-5
cdr3_aa: CASSFYQGAVQPQHF
cdr3_nt: TGTGCCAGCAGCTTTTACCAGGGGGCGGTCCAGCCCCAGCATTTT